The clone carrying this T cell receptor (beta chain) came up a few times. The antigen is undetermined. The CDR3 contains 14 residues. V lost 4 bases to trimming and J lost 9 bases, with 17 bases between them. CDR1 SGHNT and CDR2 YYREEE come from the germline V gene (reference sequence). Unique molecular identifiers were present on the cDNA, and a universal primer site came from template switching. A single record per CDR3 protein comes from TCRdb applying MiXCR to the 5' RACE reads. The sample records around 370,000 distinct CDR3 sequences, around 9.7% being singletons. The sample belongs to a study of identical twins. General observations from the study: Abundant beta clonotypes from cord blood had fewer insertions, unlike memory repertoires, which showed none.

The sample consisted of naive T cells sorted from blood. The chain links TRBV5-4 to TRBJ2-1; possibly TRBD1 or TRBD2 for D (5 bases each). This TCR was recovered from a woman between 50 and 59 years old in good health. CDR3 region: CASSVRDLTGEQFF. DNA for the CDR3: TGTGCCAGCAGCGTCCGGGACCTTACCGGTGAGCAGTTCTTC.